This TCR beta chain was documented in a study of lung T cells in sarcoidosis with Löfgren's syndrome. Study overall: Repertoire analyses centered on Löfgren's syndrome patients.

This CDR3 has 13 residues. CDR1 and CDR2 (germline): SEHNR, FQNEAQ (reference sequence). V gave up 1 base and J gave up 4 bases, with 6 bases separating them. TCRdb reprocessed the reads via MiXCR and lists one record per CDR3 protein. The sample includes more than 50,000 distinct CDR3 sequences, 20% to 25% seen only once; the top ten take over 2%. This chain joins TRBV7-9 and TRBJ2-3, with unresolved D. The clonotype originates from a human donor with sarcoidosis (Löfgren's syndrome or another form), or a control subject (not recorded which). The sequenced sample consisted of CD4+ T cells from PBMCs. CDR3 DNA: TGTGCCAGCAGCTTAGGGGGTTCAGATACGCAGTATTTT. It codes for CASSLGGSDTQYF.